Below are 3 T cell receptor beta chains sequenced from a single sample in a study of early stage breast cancer tumors. Sequencing used immunoSEQ multiplex PCR; TCRdb keeps in-frame clones, though not all of them. Among some 28,000 clones listed, 75% to 90% were seen once. The source material was blood. The receptors come from a person between 60 and 70 years old with breast cancer.

The chain couples TRBV7-9 to TRBJ2-7; 7 positions agree with TRBD2. The germline V gene has CDR1 SEHNR and CDR2 FQNEAQ (reference sequence). The CDR3 totals 13 residues. Germline trimming cut 4 bases from V and 2 bases from J; bases unmatched to any gene: 2. In DNA, the CDR3 is TGTGCCAGCAGCTCCGGGGGGACCTACGAGCAGTACTTC. Encoded protein: CASSSGGTYEQYF.

The chain's CDR3 is CASSLGFGNSPLHF. Here the CDR3 DNA reads TGTGCCAGCAGCTTGGGTTTCGGGAATTCACCCCTCCACTTT. The rearrangement links TRBV5-6 to TRBJ1-6; D uncertain. Trimming pared 0 bases from V and 7 bases from J, leaving 8 bases between. The CDR3 consists of 14 residues. Germline V gives CDR1 SGHDT, CDR2 YYEEEE. The whole variable domain, remainder taken from reference TRBV5-6 and TRBJ1-6, is DAGVTQSPTHLIKTRGQQVTLRCSPKSGHDTVSWYQQALGQGPQFIFQYYEEEERQRGNFPDRFSGHQFPNYSSELNVNALLLGDSALYLCASSLGFGNSPLHFGNGTRLTVT.

This chain connects TRBV18 to TRBJ2-7; D possibly corresponds to TRBD2 (5 bases). The V gene's germline CDR1 is KGHSH and CDR2 LQKENI. The CDR3 has 13 amino acids. The V end was cut by 3 bases, the J end by 3 bases, with 9 bases between. The CDR3 spells CASSPDRDYEQYF. In nucleotides, the CDR3 is TGTGCCAGCTCACCGGACCGGGACTACGAGCAGTACTTC.